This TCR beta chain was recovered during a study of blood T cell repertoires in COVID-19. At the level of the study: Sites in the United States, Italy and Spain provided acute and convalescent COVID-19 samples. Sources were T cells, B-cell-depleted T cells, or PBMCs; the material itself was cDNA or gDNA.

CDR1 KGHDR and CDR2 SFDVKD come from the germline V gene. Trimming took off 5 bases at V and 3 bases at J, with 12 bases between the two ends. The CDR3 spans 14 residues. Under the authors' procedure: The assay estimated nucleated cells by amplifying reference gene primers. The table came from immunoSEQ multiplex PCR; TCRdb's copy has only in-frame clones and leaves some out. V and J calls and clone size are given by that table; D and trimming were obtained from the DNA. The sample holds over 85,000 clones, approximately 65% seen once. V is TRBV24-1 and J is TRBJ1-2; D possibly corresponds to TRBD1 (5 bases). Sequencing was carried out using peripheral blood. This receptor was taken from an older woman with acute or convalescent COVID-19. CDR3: CATSGTGRDYGYTF. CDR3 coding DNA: TGTGCCACCAGTGGTACAGGCAGGGACTATGGCTACACCTTC.